The T cell receptor (beta chain) under discussion was sequenced for a study of T cell responses to AZD1222 COVID-19 vaccine. Study observations and caveats: An increase in Spike-specific TCR breadth and depth was observed after two AZD1222 doses.

The data were produced by immunoSEQ multiplex PCR, yet TCRdb's version contains in-frame clones alone and is incomplete. Of 150,000 or so clones listed, over 80% were seen once; the top ten hold approximately 2.9%. Trimming removed 0 bases from V and 7 bases from J, with 13 bases in between. The germline CDR1 and CDR2 sequences are SGDLS and YYNGEE. There are 14 residues in the CDR3. Comment on this clone: Its antigen is not identified.

The chain uses TRBV9 and TRBJ1-1; the D gene is possibly TRBD1 (5 bases). This TCR came from an adult in good health. Material: peripheral blood, obtained on day 0 of MenACWY control vaccination. CDR3 loop: CASSVGPGGDEAFF. DNA of the CDR3: TGTGCCAGCAGCGTAGGGCCGGGAGGGGATGAAGCTTTCTTT.